This T cell receptor (beta chain) was sequenced during a study of blood T cell repertoires in COVID-19. Per the original methods: How many nucleated cells were present was estimated from reference gene primer amplification. Produced via immunoSEQ multiplex PCR; TCRdb's table is partial and in-frame only. D and trimming come from the DNA, and the V and J calls and clone size come from that table. This table holds nearly 250,000 clones, roughly 83% found once. Germline assignment: CDR1 LGHNA and CDR2 YSLEER. The J segment lost 9 bases and the V segment lost 0 bases, leaving 13 bases of the junction unmatched. CDR3 length: 17 amino acids.

The chain recombines TRBV4-3 with TRBJ2-1; TRBD1 matches 8 bases. Sample: peripheral blood. This TCR was recovered from a woman aged 80 or over with COVID-19, enrolled during active disease. CDR3 coding DNA: TGCGCCAGCAGCCAAGATCCCCCAGGGGGCGCCCCCGGTGAGCAGTTCTTC. Translation: CASSQDPPGGAPGEQFF.